The clone carrying this TCR beta chain was seen ten or more times. What it recognizes is unknown. The data stem from a study of breast tumors, draining lymph nodes, adjacent tissues. TCRdb re-called the multiplex PCR reads with MiXCR, one entry per CDR3 protein. The profile shows tens of thousands of distinct CDR3 sequences, roughly 28% of them singletons. Axillary draining lymph nodes of breast cancer patients supplied the node samples. Notes on the study in general: Tumor T cell lymph node origin was a supported hypothesis, not proven. The data were judged consistent with most tumor T cells coming from lymph node and expanding in tumor. Luminal-like breast cancer showed significantly greater tumor-nontumor repertoire similarity than basal-like breast cancer did. Tumor TCR diversity was below lymph nodes but above nontumor tissue.

V dropped 8 bases and J dropped 0 bases, with 14 bases sitting between them. The germline V gene has CDR1 LNHDA and CDR2 SQIVND (reference sequence). The CDR3 runs 14 residues. The receptor's source is a female donor with breast cancer. Some clones in this sample may be carry-over from other donors' samples. Sequenced material: axillary lymph node tissue. The V call is TRBV19, the J call TRBJ2-7; D possibly corresponds to TRBD1 (5 bases). The CDR3 sequence: CASGDSSSSYEQYF. In nucleotides, the CDR3 is TGTGCCAGTGGTGACAGCTCCAGCTCCTACGAGCAGTACTTC.